The 18 T cell receptor beta chains below come from one sample, sequenced in a study of T cell responses to AZD1222 COVID-19 vaccine. The method was immunoSEQ multiplex PCR; TCRdb's version includes in-frame clones alone and lacks a portion of them. Seen here are over 130,000 clones, nearly 95% observed once, and the top ten hold around 3.3%. The sample was peripheral blood, taken 28 days after the second AZD1222 dose. The source is an adult who received the AZD1222 COVID-19 vaccine.

This clone has a single count. V is TRBV19 and J is TRBJ2-1; 10 nucleotides line up with TRBD2. From germline, CDR1 is LNHDA and CDR2 SQIVND (reference sequence). V shed 1 base and J 8 bases; nucleotides not matched to a gene: 5. The CDR3 is 15 amino acids. CDR3 sequence: CASSIASGRGDEQFF. The CDR3 nucleotides read TGTGCCAGTAGTATAGCGAGCGGGAGGGGGGATGAGCAGTTCTTC.

The V and J genes are TRBV4-1 and TRBJ2-7, with D possibly TRBD1 on 6 matching bases. Per the germline V gene, CDR1 is MGHRA and CDR2 is YSYEKL. Trimming removed 0 bases from V and 5 bases from J, with 11 bases in between. The CDR3 runs to 14 residues. In nucleotides, the CDR3 is TGCGCCAGCAGCCAAGAAACAGGGTTGGACGAGCAGTACTTC. Translation: CASSQETGLDEQYF.

This chain joins TRBV19 and TRBJ1-1; 7 nucleotides align to TRBD1. CDR3 length: 16 amino acids. CDR1 and CDR2 (germline): LNHDA, SQIVND (reference sequence). With V trimmed by 1 base and J by 0 bases, 5 bases remained unmatched. The CDR3 loop reads CASSIGTGRVNTEAFF. In DNA, the CDR3 is TGTGCCAGTAGTATAGGGACAGGTAGGGTGAACACTGAAGCTTTCTTT.

This chain links TRBV11-3 with TRBJ2-7, with no clear D. Between the trimmed V and J ends, which lost 0 bases and 5 bases, there was a span of 14 bases. The CDR3 consists of 15 residues. Per germline, CDR1 SGHNT and CDR2 YENEEA. CDR3 residues: CASSLELRPPHEQYF. CDR3 sequence (DNA): TGTGCCAGCAGCTTAGAGCTCCGACCGCCGCACGAGCAGTACTTC.

The V gene is TRBV5-1, the J gene TRBJ1-2; D not certain. The CDR3 length is 14 residues. Trimming cost V 0 bases and J 0 bases, with 6 bases left between them. Germline CDR1 SGHRS, CDR2 YFSETQ. CDR3 nucleotides: TGCGCCAGCAGCTTGGAACCAGCTAACTATGGCTACACCTTC. Protein product: CASSLEPANYGYTF.

The chain combines TRBV4-1 with TRBJ1-3; perhaps TRBD1 as D (6 bases). The CDR3 covers 14 residues. V was pared by 4 bases and J by 6 bases, with 13 bases between. CDR1 and CDR2 (germline): MGHRA, YSYEKL. Here the CDR3 DNA reads TGCGCCAGCAGCCCACACCGGGACACAAACACCATATATTTT. It codes for CASSPHRDTNTIYF.

The J gene is TRBJ2-2, the V gene TRBV7-8; 9 nucleotides line up with TRBD1. V was clipped by 1 base and J by 3 bases; unmatched bases: 0. This CDR3 comprises 15 residues. Per the germline V gene, CDR1 is SGHVS and CDR2 is FQNEAQ. The CDR3 loop reads CASSLGQGDTGELFF. The DNA for the CDR3 is TGTGCCAGCAGCTTAGGACAGGGGGACACCGGGGAGCTGTTTTTT.

This chain connects TRBV3-1 (or the pseudogene TRBV3-2) to TRBJ1-4; 12 bases match TRBD1. Germline lookup yields CDR1 LGHDT and CDR2 YNNKEL (reference sequence). The V and J ends lost 9 bases and 8 bases, in that order; junction bases with no gene match: 10. This CDR3 is built from 15 residues. The CDR3 reads CASGTGGRRSEKLFF. CDR3 in DNA: TGTGCCAGTGGGACAGGGGGCCGAAGGAGCGAAAAACTGTTTTTT.

The V gene is TRBV19, the J gene TRBJ1-1, with 10 bases that match TRBD1. Per germline, CDR1 LNHDA and CDR2 SQIVND (reference sequence). CDR3 length equals 13 residues. The trim removed 10 bases at V and 6 bases at J, leaving 8 bases unmatched. CDR3: CATETGGQAEAFF. CDR3 DNA sequence: TGTGCCACTGAGACAGGGGGCCAAGCTGAAGCTTTCTTT.

The chain employs TRBV7-9 and TRBJ1-1; D possibly corresponds to TRBD1 (6 bases). Deletions cut 5 bases from V and 0 bases from J, with 16 bases between. This CDR3 spans 16 amino acids. The germline CDR1 and CDR2 sequences are SEHNR and FQNEAQ (reference sequence). CDR3 residues: CASSDPTGSMNTEAFF. CDR3 nucleotide sequence: TGTGCCAGCAGCGACCCGACAGGCAGCATGAACACTGAAGCTTTCTTT.

This chain connects TRBV6-5 to TRBJ2-3, with D perhaps matching TRBD1 or TRBD2 (6 bases each). The V end was cut by 0 bases, the J end by 4 bases, with 14 bases between. Per the germline V gene, CDR1 is MNHEY and CDR2 is SVGAGI. The CDR3 sequence is 16 residues long. CDR3 region: CASSYSGGKGADTQYF. The CDR3 DNA reads TGTGCCAGCAGTTACTCAGGGGGGAAGGGGGCAGATACGCAGTATTTT.

The chain couples TRBV7-9 to TRBJ2-1; possibly TRBD2 for D (6 bases). In germline, CDR1 is SEHNR, CDR2 FQNEAQ (reference sequence). The CDR3 spans 16 residues. V gave up 5 bases and J gave up 1 base, with 15 bases separating them. Here the CDR3 DNA reads TGTGCCAGCAGCACCCCAGCGGGCCTATCCTACAATGAGCAGTTCTTC. Amino acids: CASSTPAGLSYNEQFF.

The chain links TRBV28 to TRBJ1-2; 7 bases line up with TRBD1. Germline V gene sequence: CDR1 MDHEN, CDR2 SYDVKM. This CDR3 is 14 amino acids long. The V and J ends lost 7 bases and 2 bases, in that order; junction bases with no gene match: 7. CDR3 residues: CASILQGTNYGYTF. The CDR3, as DNA: TGTGCCAGCATCCTACAGGGGACCAACTATGGCTACACCTTC.

The rearrangement links TRBV5-1 to TRBJ2-7, with TRBD1 as a possible D gene (6 bases). The V and J ends lost 4 bases and 3 bases respectively, with 14 bases between them. The CDR3 has 14 residues. CDR1 and CDR2 from the germline V gene are SGHRS and YFSETQ. Here the CDR3 DNA reads TGCGCCAGCAGCCCCCGGCCAGGGGACTACGAGCAGTACTTC. It is translated as CASSPRPGDYEQYF.

The rearrangement uses TRBV6-1 and TRBJ1-5, with D unresolved. V was trimmed by 1 base and J by 6 bases, leaving 10 bases between them. Germline CDR1 and CDR2: MNHNS and SASEGT. This CDR3 spans 14 amino acids. CDR3: CASSEGWVTQPQHF. The CDR3 nucleotides read TGTGCCAGCAGTGAAGGTTGGGTTACTCAGCCCCAGCATTTT.

The rearrangement joins TRBV28 to TRBJ2-7, with TRBD2 as a possible D gene (6 bases). The V gene lost 5 bases and the J gene lost 3 bases, with 14 bases spanning the gap. CDR3 size: 14 residues. Germline V gene data show CDR1 as MDHEN and CDR2 as SYDVKM. The CDR3: CASSPGLPNYEQYF. As DNA, the CDR3 is TGTGCCAGCAGTCCGGGACTTCCAAACTACGAGCAGTACTTC.

J is TRBJ1-3 and V is TRBV11-2, with D maybe TRBD1 (5 bases). CDR1 and CDR2 from the germline V gene are SGHAT and FQNNGV. The CDR3 spans 12 residues. Trimming pared 6 bases from V and 9 bases from J, leaving 12 bases between. CDR3 nucleotide sequence: TGTGCCAGCAGTTCCACAGGCGGCACCATATATTTT. This codes for CASSSTGGTIYF.

This chain uses TRBV2 with TRBJ1-5; 11 bases line up with TRBD1. Germline V gene lookup returns CDR1 SNHLY and CDR2 FYNNEI. The CDR3 has 14 residues. The ends lost 6 bases at V and 5 bases at J; junction bases unmatched: 3. The CDR3 DNA follows: TGTGCCAGCAGAAGGACAGGGGGCTATCAGCCCCAGCATTTT. Residues: CASRRTGGYQPQHF. Together with reference TRBV2 and TRBJ1-5, the CDR3 gives the full variable domain: EPEVTQTPSHQVTQMGQEVILRCVPISNHLYFYWYRQILGQKVEFLVSFYNNEISEKSEIFDDQFSVERPDGSNFTLKIRSTKLEDSAMYFCASRRTGGYQPQHFGDGTRLSIL.